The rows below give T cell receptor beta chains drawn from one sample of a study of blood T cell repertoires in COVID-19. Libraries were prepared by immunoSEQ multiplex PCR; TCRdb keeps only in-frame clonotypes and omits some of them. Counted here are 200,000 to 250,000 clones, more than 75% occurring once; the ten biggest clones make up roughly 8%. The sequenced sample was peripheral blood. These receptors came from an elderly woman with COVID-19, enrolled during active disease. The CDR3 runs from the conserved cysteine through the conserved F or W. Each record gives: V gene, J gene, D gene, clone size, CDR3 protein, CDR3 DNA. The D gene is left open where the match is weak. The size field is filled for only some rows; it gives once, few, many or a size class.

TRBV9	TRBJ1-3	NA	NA	CASSAGDNRSGNTIYF	TGTGCCAGCAGCGCAGGGGACAACCGCTCTGGAAACACCATATATTTT
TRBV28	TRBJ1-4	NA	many	CASLQEGREKLFF	TGTGCCAGCCTACAGGAAGGCCGTGAAAAACTGTTTTTT
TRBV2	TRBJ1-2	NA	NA	CASSETFYGYTF	TGTGCCAGCAGTGAAACATTCTATGGCTACACCTTC
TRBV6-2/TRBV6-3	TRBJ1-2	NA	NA	CASSEAGVANYGYTF	TGTGCCAGCAGCGAAGCAGGGGTAGCGAACTATGGCTACACCTTC
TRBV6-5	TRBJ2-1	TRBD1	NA	CAGSRTGGRNEQFF	TGTGCCGGCTCGAGGACAGGGGGCAGGAATGAGCAGTTCTTC
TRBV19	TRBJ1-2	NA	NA	CASSEQVYYGYTF	TGTGCCAGTAGTGAACAGGTCTACTATGGCTACACCTTC
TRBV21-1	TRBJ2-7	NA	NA	CASSVTSGGGDRYEQYF	TGTGCCAGCAGCGTTACCTCGGGCGGGGGGGATCGGTACGAGCAGTACTTC
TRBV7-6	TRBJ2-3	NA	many	CASSPSGDRTDTQYF	TGTGCCAGCAGTCCCTCAGGGGACCGCACAGATACGCAGTATTTT
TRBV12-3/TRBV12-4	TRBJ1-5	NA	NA	CASSRENQPQHF	TGTGCCAGCAGTCGAGAAAATCAGCCCCAGCATTTT
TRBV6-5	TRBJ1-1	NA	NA	CASSLGRNTEAFF	TGTGCCAGCAGCCTCGGGAGGAACACTGAAGCTTTCTTT
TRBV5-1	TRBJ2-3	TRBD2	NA	CASSRTSGAYATQYF	TGCGCCAGCAGTCGGACTAGCGGGGCTTATGCTACGCAGTATTTT
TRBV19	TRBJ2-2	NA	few	CASSWSTGTGELFF	TGTGCCAGTAGTTGGAGTACAGGAACCGGGGAGCTGTTTTTT
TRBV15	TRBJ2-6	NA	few	CATSRDHRAGANVLTF	TGTGCCACCAGCAGAGATCACAGGGCTGGGGCCAACGTCCTGACTTTC
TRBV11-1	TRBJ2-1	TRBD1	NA	CASSSDRGNEQFF	TGTGCCAGCAGCTCGGACAGGGGAAATGAGCAGTTCTTC
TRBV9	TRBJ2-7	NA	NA	CASSVLTGACHEQYF	TGTGCCAGCAGCGTACTGACGGGAGCTTGCCACGAGCAGTACTTC
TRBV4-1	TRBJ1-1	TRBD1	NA	CASSQDLGLTGVQGRAFF	TGCGCCAGCAGCCAAGATTTAGGGCTAACAGGGGTTCAGGGCCGCGCTTTCTTT
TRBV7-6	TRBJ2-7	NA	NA	CASSLLRGFGNEQYF	TGTGCCAGCAGCTTACTAAGAGGGTTCGGCAACGAGCAGTACTTC
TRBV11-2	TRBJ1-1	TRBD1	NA	CASSVGQTMNTEAFF	TGTGCCAGCAGCGTGGGACAGACCATGAACACTGAAGCTTTCTTT
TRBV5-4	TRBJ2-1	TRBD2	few	CASSSGTSSYNEQFF	TGTGCCAGCTCTAGCGGCACCAGCTCCTACAATGAGCAGTTCTTC
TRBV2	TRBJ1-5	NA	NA	CASGEGGKVQPQHF	TGTGCCAGCGGGGAGGGGGGCAAGGTTCAGCCCCAGCATTTT
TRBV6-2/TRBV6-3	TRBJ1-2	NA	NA	CASSYDTPGGYTF	TGTGCCAGCAGTTACGATACTCCGGGGGGCTACACCTTC
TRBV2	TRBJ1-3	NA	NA	CASIPGQGNTIYF	TGTGCCAGCATTCCCGGACAGGGAAACACCATATATTTT
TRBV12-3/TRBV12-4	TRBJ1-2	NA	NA	CASSPSRDGYTF	TGTGCCAGCAGCCCATCCAGGGATGGCTACACCTTC
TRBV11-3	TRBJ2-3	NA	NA	CASSLGRGARGSDTQYF	TGTGCCAGCAGCTTAGGTCGGGGGGCGCGGGGTTCAGATACGCAGTATTTT
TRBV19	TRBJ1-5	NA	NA	CASSPGAAVSNQPQHF	TGTGCCAGTAGTCCTGGGGCAGCCGTTAGCAATCAGCCCCAGCATTTT
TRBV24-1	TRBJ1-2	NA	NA	CATSDLNPLWEIFTF	TGTGCCACCAGTGATTTGAATCCATTGTGGGAGATCTTCACCTTC
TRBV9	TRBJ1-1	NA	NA	CASSVDGASVTEAFF	TGTGCCAGCAGCGTAGATGGGGCGAGCGTCACTGAAGCTTTCTTT
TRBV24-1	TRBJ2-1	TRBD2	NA	CATSDQWREEQFF	TGTGCCACCAGTGATCAATGGCGGGAGGAGCAGTTCTTC
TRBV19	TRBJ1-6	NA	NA	CASSSRGFESPLHF	TGTGCCAGTAGTTCTAGGGGGTTTGAGTCACCCCTCCACTTT
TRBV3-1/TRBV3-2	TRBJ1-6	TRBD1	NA	CASSQSGTGVSPLHF	TGTGCCAGCAGCCAGTCCGGGACAGGGGTATCACCCCTCCACTTT
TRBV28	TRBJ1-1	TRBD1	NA	CASAGGNTEAFF	TGTGCCAGCGCAGGGGGTAACACTGAAGCTTTCTTT
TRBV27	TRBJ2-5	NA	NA	CASRKLTEETQYF	TGTGCCAGCAGGAAGTTAACAGAAGAGACCCAGTACTTC
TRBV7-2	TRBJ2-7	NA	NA	CASSLAAGAAYF	TGTGCCAGCAGCTTAGCTGCAGGGGCAGCGTACTTC
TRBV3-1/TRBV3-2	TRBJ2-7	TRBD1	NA	CASSQETGGRLRTYEQYF	TGTGCCAGCAGCCAAGAGACAGGGGGAAGACTGCGAACCTACGAGCAGTACTTC
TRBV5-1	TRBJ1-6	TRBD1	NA	CASSLQGANSPLHF	TGCGCCAGCAGCTTACAGGGGGCTAATTCACCCCTCCACTTT
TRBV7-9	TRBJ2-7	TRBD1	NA	CASSPRTGSYEQYF	TGTGCCAGCAGCCCGAGGACAGGGTCCTACGAGCAGTACTTC
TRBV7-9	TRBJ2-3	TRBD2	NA	CASSFQREETDTQYF	TGTGCCAGCAGCTTCCAGCGGGAAGAGACAGATACGCAGTATTTT
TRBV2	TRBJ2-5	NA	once	CASSAQEGSWTQYF	TGTGCCAGCAGTGCCCAAGAGGGTTCCTGGACCCAGTACTTC
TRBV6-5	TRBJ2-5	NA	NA	CASSYAQLASGTQYF	TGTGCCAGCAGTTACGCCCAGCTAGCGTCGGGGACCCAGTACTTC
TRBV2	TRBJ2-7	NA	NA	CATRGTGVSYEQYF	TGTGCCACCCGAGGGACGGGGGTGTCCTACGAGCAGTACTTC
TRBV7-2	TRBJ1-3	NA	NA	CASSHPSGFSPLGGNTIYF	TGTGCCAGCAGTCACCCAAGTGGGTTCTCCCCTCTAGGTGGAAACACCATATATTTT
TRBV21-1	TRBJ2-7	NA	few	CASSKFRDSPSYEQYF	TGTGCCAGCAGCAAATTCAGGGACTCCCCCTCCTACGAGCAGTACTTC
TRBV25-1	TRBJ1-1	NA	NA	CASSDRGGNTEAFF	TGTGCCAGCAGTGACCGCGGGGGGAACACTGAAGCTTTCTTT
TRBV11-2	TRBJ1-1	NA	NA	CASRIDMNTEAFF	TGTGCCAGCCGTATAGACATGAACACTGAAGCTTTCTTT
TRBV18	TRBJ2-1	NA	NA	CASSPRGGMYNEQFF	TGTGCCAGCTCACCACGGGGCGGGATGTACAATGAGCAGTTCTTC
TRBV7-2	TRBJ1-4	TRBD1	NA	CASSLDRGGEKLFF	TGTGCCAGCAGCCTCGACAGGGGTGGTGAAAAACTGTTTTTT
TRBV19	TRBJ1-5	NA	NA	CASSIPHTQPQHF	TGTGCCAGTAGTATACCCCACACCCAGCCCCAGCATTTT
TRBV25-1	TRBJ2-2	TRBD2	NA	CASSEPGGGRTGELFF	TGTGCCAGCAGTGAACCGGGCGGGGGTCGCACCGGGGAGCTGTTTTTT
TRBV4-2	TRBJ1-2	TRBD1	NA	CASSQGTGPGGYTF	TGTGCCAGCAGCCAAGGGACAGGGCCGGGAGGCTACACCTTC
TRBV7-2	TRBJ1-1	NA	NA	CASRWRQSVTEAFF	TGTGCCAGCCGCTGGAGACAGTCGGTCACTGAAGCTTTCTTT
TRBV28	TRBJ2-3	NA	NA	CASSLSTGGTDTQYF	TGTGCCAGCAGTTTATCCACGGGGGGCACAGATACGCAGTATTTT
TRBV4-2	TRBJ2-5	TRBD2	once	CASSQASSGRALVETQYF	TGTGCCAGCAGCCAAGCTTCAAGCGGGAGGGCCCTCGTGGAGACCCAGTACTTC
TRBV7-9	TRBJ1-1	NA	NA	CASSQQSRAFF	TGTGCCAGCAGCCAACAGTCAAGAGCTTTCTTT
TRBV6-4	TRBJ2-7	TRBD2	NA	CASNPVSGRLSHSYEQYF	TGTGCCAGCAACCCGGTTAGCGGGAGGCTCTCCCATTCCTACGAGCAGTACTTC
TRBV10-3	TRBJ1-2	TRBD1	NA	CAIGDRSVGNYGYTF	TGTGCCATCGGGGACAGGAGCGTGGGTAACTATGGCTACACCTTC
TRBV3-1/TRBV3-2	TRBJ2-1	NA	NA	CASSLLLAGAGHEQFF	TGTGCCAGCAGCCTACTACTAGCCGGCGCCGGCCATGAGCAGTTCTTC
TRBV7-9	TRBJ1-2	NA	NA	CASSLDWQGYYTF	TGTGCCAGCAGCTTAGATTGGCAGGGCTACTACACCTTC
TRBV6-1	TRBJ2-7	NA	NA	CASSDDTSRGSYEQYF	TGTGCCAGCAGTGACGACACCTCTCGGGGCTCCTACGAGCAGTACTTC
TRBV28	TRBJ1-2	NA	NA	CASRQGSGYGYTF	TGTGCCAGCAGGCAGGGGTCGGGCTATGGCTACACCTTC